Each of the 23 T cell receptor beta chains below was sequenced from the same sample in a study of T cells in Graves' hyperthyroidism and ophthalmopathy. There were TCR beta CDR3 regions amplified from RNA transcripts. First-round RT-PCR targeting the TCR CDR3 was performed with the HTBI primer set. MiXCR, applied by TCRdb to the multiplex PCR reads, yields one record per CDR3 protein. The sample has around 620,000 distinct CDR3 sequences, 12% to 15% seen once. Sequencing input: blood. These receptors were collected from a woman aged 18-35 years with Graves' ophthalmopathy.

A remark on this clonotype: A much larger clone is a single base away; this may be a read error. This chain connects TRBV20-1 to TRBJ2-7, with TRBD1 identical over 11 bases. Germline CDR1 and CDR2: DFQATT and SNEGSKA (reference sequence). The CDR3 has 14 amino acids. The junction had 7 bases not matched to a gene; V was cut back by 1 base and J by 8 bases. The CDR3 region is CSARARTGGHKQYF. The CDR3 DNA is TGCAGTGCTAGAGCCCGGACAGGGGGCCACAAGCAGTACTTC.

This clonotype was counted ten times or more. The CDR3 spells CAWGSDQPQHF. CDR3 coding DNA: TGTGCCTGGGGTTCCGATCAGCCCCAGCATTTT. The chain combines TRBV30 with TRBJ1-5; the D is unclear. The V gene lost 5 bases and the J gene lost 5 bases, with 7 bases spanning the gap. Germline CDR1 GTSNPN, CDR2 SVGIG (reference sequence). CDR3 size: 11 residues. Filled out from reference TRBV30 and TRBJ1-5, the complete variable domain reads SQTIHQWPATLVQPVGSPLSLECTVEGTSNPNLYWYRQAAGRGLQLLFYSVGIGQISSEVPQNLSASRPQDRQFILSSKKLLLSDSGFYLCAWGSDQPQHFGDGTRLSIL.

At least ten counts were recorded for this clonotype. This rearrangement joins TRBV20-1 to TRBJ2-7; 13 bases align to TRBD2. Unmatched junction bases numbered 6, after V lost 3 bases and J lost 4 bases. The CDR3 is made up of 15 amino acids. CDR1 is DFQATT and CDR2 is SNEGSKA in the germline V gene (reference sequence). CDR3 loop: CSASGGTSGKYEQYF. The CDR3, as DNA: TGCAGTGCTAGTGGGGGGACTAGCGGGAAGTACGAGCAGTACTTC.

This chain links TRBV30 with TRBJ1-3; 8 bases line up with TRBD1. V gave up 2 bases and J gave up 4 bases; unmatched junction bases: 4. Germline CDR1 is GTSNPN and CDR2 is SVGIG (reference sequence). The CDR3 is 14 residues long. CDR3 amino acids: CAWSFWTGGNTIYF. The CDR3 DNA sequence: TGTGCCTGGAGTTTTTGGACAGGGGGAAACACCATATATTTT.

In its sample, this clonotype was seen many times. The chain couples TRBV6-1 to TRBJ1-2, with D tentatively TRBD1 (6 bases). The germline gives CDR1 MNHNS, CDR2 SASEGT. This CDR3 region has 12 residues. With 7 bases removed from V and 4 bases from J, the gap between germline ends came to 10 bases. CDR3 region: CASTRGTYGYTF. The CDR3 nucleotides read TGTGCCAGCACAAGGGGGACCTATGGCTACACCTTC.

The V call is TRBV7-4, the J call TRBJ1-5, with 10 nucleotides matching TRBD1. Germline V CDR1 and CDR2: SGHVT, SQSDAQ. CDR3 size: 17 residues. V was clipped by 5 bases and J by 2 bases; unmatched bases: 9. In DNA, the CDR3 is TGTGCCAGCAGCGTAGTCTGGGACAGGGGCCGCAATCAGCCCCAGCATTTT. Protein product: CASSVVWDRGRNQPQHF. The variable domain in full, completed from reference TRBV7-4 and TRBJ1-5, reads GAGVSQSPRYKVAKRGRDVALRCDSISGHVTLYWYRQTLGQGSEVLTYSQSDAQRDKSGRPSGRFSAERPERSVSTLKIQRTEQGDSAVYLCASSVVWDRGRNQPQHFGDGTRLSIL.

This clonotype was detected a few times. The chain links TRBV10-3 to TRBJ1-1, with no clear D. CDR1 and CDR2 (germline): ENHRY, SYGVKD. This CDR3 has 14 residues. V lost 4 bases and J lost 2, with 11 bases in between. The CDR3 protein is CAISGPGENTEAFF. The DNA of the CDR3 is TGTGCCATCAGTGGCCCAGGAGAAAACACTGAAGCTTTCTTT.

This clonotype was picked up many times. This chain uses TRBV7-2 with TRBJ2-5; no firm D call. Germline values: CDR1 SGHTA, CDR2 FQGNSA. The V and J ends lost 1 base and 5 bases respectively, with 11 bases between them. This CDR3 contains 14 residues. The CDR3 spells CASSLVTGRETQYF. The CDR3 DNA follows: TGTGCCAGCAGCTTAGTAACCGGGCGGGAGACCCAGTACTTC.

This clonotype was seen more than once but under ten times. Relative to the germline gene, one junction end is altered; a read error may explain this. This sequence joins TRBV5-4 and TRBJ1-1; D is undetermined. This CDR3 region has 16 residues. The germline V gene has CDR1 SGHNT and CDR2 YYREEE (reference sequence). CDR3 DNA: TGTGCCAGCAGGTTGGGAGGACGGAAAATGAACACTGAAGCTTTCTTT. Encoded protein: CASRLGGRKMNTEAFF.

This clonotype was observed many times. The CDR3 reads CASSPRGWEVTGTEAFF. The DNA for the CDR3 is TGTGCCAGCAGCCCCCGGGGATGGGAGGTCACGGGCACTGAAGCTTTCTTT. The V gene is TRBV3-1, the J gene TRBJ1-1; no reliable D call. The ends were cut back, 4 bases at V and 4 bases at J, with 22 bases in the middle. The CDR3 covers 17 residues. Germline loops: CDR1 LGHDT, CDR2 YNNKEL (reference sequence).

This clonotype showed up just a few times. The V gene is TRBV29-1, the J gene TRBJ1-1, with D maybe TRBD1 (6 bases). The CDR3 contains 14 residues. CDR1 and CDR2 from the germline V gene are SQVTM and ANQGSEA. The V end was cut by 5 bases, the J end by 4 bases, with 17 bases between. The CDR3 coding sequence is TGCAGCGTTCAGGGGCAGACAGGAAGCACTGAAGCTTTCTTT. Translating gives CSVQGQTGSTEAFF.

The sample holds many counts of this clonotype. The CDR3 DNA sequence: TGCAGTGCTACCACCTTAGCCGGGACAACCTATAATTCACCCCTCCACTTT. Translating it yields CSATTLAGTTYNSPLHF. The V and J genes are TRBV20-1 and TRBJ1-6; weak D call: TRBD1 (6 bases). The germline V and J ends were trimmed by 4 bases and 2 bases, with 18 bases remaining between them. Germline CDR1 is DFQATT and CDR2 is SNEGSKA (reference sequence). The CDR3 contains 17 residues.

The chain combines TRBV6-1 with TRBJ1-5; D is undetermined. Deletions cut 8 bases from V and 0 bases from J, with 11 bases between. From germline, CDR1 is MNHNS and CDR2 SASEGT. There are 14 residues in the CDR3. CDR3 amino acids: CASAEAYSNQPQHF. The CDR3 DNA sequence: TGTGCCAGCGCGGAAGCCTATAGCAATCAGCCCCAGCATTTT.

This chain joins TRBV7-9 and TRBJ1-4; 7 nucleotides match TRBD1. CDR1 is SEHNR and CDR2 is FQNEAQ in the germline V gene (reference sequence). With V trimmed by 3 bases and J by 5 bases, 6 bases remained unmatched. This CDR3 comprises 15 residues. CDR3 in amino acids: CASSFTGDYNEKLFF. CDR3 nucleotides: TGTGCCAGCAGCTTCACAGGGGATTACAATGAAAAACTGTTTTTT.

In its sample, this clonotype was seen many times. This sequence joins TRBV30 and TRBJ2-1; 11 bases align to TRBD2. With V trimmed by 5 bases and J by 2 bases, 5 bases remained unmatched. Germline V CDR1 and CDR2: GTSNPN, SVGIG (reference sequence). The CDR3 extends over 15 amino acids. The CDR3 nucleotides are TGTGCCTGGGGTAGCGGGAGGGCCACCTACAATGAGCAGTTCTTC. As protein: CAWGSGRATYNEQFF.

This clonotype was seen repeatedly, ten times or more. This rearrangement joins TRBV6-1 to TRBJ1-5; 7 nucleotides match TRBD1. The length of the CDR3 is 14 residues. The V gene end was trimmed by 5 bases and the J gene end by 5 bases; junction bases not matched to a gene: 6. The germline V gene has CDR1 MNHNS and CDR2 SASEGT. In nucleotides, the CDR3 is TGTGCCAGCAGTCGCACAGGGGATCATCAGCCCCAGCATTTT. Protein sequence: CASSRTGDHQPQHF.

The table lists this clonotype with many counts. This rearrangement joins TRBV30 to TRBJ2-4, with 8 bases fitting TRBD2. The CDR3 runs 13 residues. The trim removed 4 bases at V and 8 bases at J, leaving 7 bases unmatched. The germline gives CDR1 GTSNPN, CDR2 SVGIG (reference sequence). The CDR3 nucleotides are TGTGCCTGGAACCGGGGGGGGGAGGACATTCAGTACTTC. Residues: CAWNRGGEDIQYF.

At least ten counts were recorded for this clonotype. This chain uses TRBV11-2 with TRBJ1-2; D perhaps matches TRBD1 (5 bases). V was cut by 1 base and J by 4 bases, with 16 bases left in between. The CDR3 length is 16 residues. Germline CDR1 SGHAT, CDR2 FQNNGV. For the CDR3, the DNA is TGTGCCAGCAGCTTAGGGGGCTTACTCGCGAGCTATGGCTACACCTTC. Translation gives CASSLGGLLASYGYTF. Full variable domain (remainder filled in from reference TRBV11-2 and TRBJ1-2): EAGVAQSPRYKIIEKRQSVAFWCNPISGHATLYWYQQILGQGPKLLIQFQNNGVVDDSQLPKDRFSAERLKGVDSTLKIQPAKLEDSAVYLCASSLGGLLASYGYTFGSGTRLTVV.

This clonotype was counted at least ten times. This rearrangement joins TRBV12-3 or TRBV12-4 to TRBJ1-6; D remains ambiguous. The V and J ends lost 3 bases and 8 bases respectively, with 11 bases between them. This CDR3 comprises 14 residues. In DNA form, the CDR3 reads TGTGCCAGCAGTTTTAACGGGCCGGATTCACCCCTCCACTTT. Translating gives CASSFNGPDSPLHF.

This sequence joins TRBV15 and TRBJ2-7; D may be TRBD1 or TRBD2 (5 bases each). CDR1 LNHNV and CDR2 YYDKDF come from the germline V gene (reference sequence). This CDR3 contains 12 residues. V shed 8 bases and J shed 7 bases, with 15 bases lying between them. In nucleotides, the CDR3 is TGTGCCACCGCCGGGACCGCGAGGGAGCAGTACTTC. Its protein is CATAGTAREQYF. Full variable domain (missing parts from reference TRBV15 and TRBJ2-7): DAMVIQNPRYQVTQFGKPVTLSCSQTLNHNVMYWYQQKSSQAPKLLFHYYDKDFNNEADTPDNFQSRRPNTSFCFLDIRSPGLGDTAMYLCATAGTAREQYFGPGTRLTVT.

The table lists this clonotype with many counts. J is TRBJ2-7 and V is TRBV7-6; a weak D match, TRBD1 (6 bases). Germline V lookup: CDR1 SGHVS, CDR2 FNYEAQ. V lost 2 bases to trimming and J lost 6 bases, with 17 bases between them. This CDR3 has 15 residues. The CDR3 protein is CASSLNPDGTTEQYF. For the CDR3, the DNA is TGTGCCAGCAGCTTAAACCCCGATGGGACAACCGAGCAGTACTTC. Filled out from reference TRBV7-6 and TRBJ2-7, the complete variable domain reads GAGVSQSPRYKVTKRGQDVALRCDPISGHVSLYWYRQALGQGPEFLTYFNYEAQQDKSGLPNDRFSAERPEGSISTLTIQRTEQRDSAMYRCASSLNPDGTTEQYFGPGTRLTVT.

This clonotype came up many times. This chain joins TRBV2 and TRBJ2-3; 7 nucleotides align to TRBD2. CDR1 and CDR2 (germline): SNHLY, FYNNEI. V trimming: 8 bases; J trimming: 4 bases; junction bases outside the gene matches: 12. The CDR3 is 15 residues long. The CDR3 DNA reads TGTGCCAGCTCAGAGGGCGGGAGCTATGCAGATACGCAGTATTTT. This codes for CASSEGGSYADTQYF.

This clonotype was counted at least ten times. The chain has TRBV6-1 and TRBJ2-1; possible D gene TRBD2, 6 bases. Trimming removed 6 bases at V and 4 bases at J, with 13 bases between. CDR1 is MNHNS and CDR2 is SASEGT in the germline V gene. This CDR3 contains 14 residues. The CDR3 is CASRNRDLYNEQFF. CDR3 DNA sequence: TGTGCCAGCAGGAACCGGGACTTATACAATGAGCAGTTCTTC.